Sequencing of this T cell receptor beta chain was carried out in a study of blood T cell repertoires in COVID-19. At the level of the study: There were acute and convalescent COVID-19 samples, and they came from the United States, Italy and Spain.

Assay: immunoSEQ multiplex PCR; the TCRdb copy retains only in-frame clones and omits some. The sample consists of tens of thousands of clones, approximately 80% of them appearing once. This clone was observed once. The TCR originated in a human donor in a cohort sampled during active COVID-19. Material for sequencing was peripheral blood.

The CDR3 loop is CASTRTGVGYTF. For the CDR3, the DNA is TGTGCCAGCACCAGGACAGGGGTTGGCTACACCTTC. V is TRBV28 and J is TRBJ1-2; TRBD1 aligns across 9 bases. The J segment lost 7 bases and the V segment lost 7 bases, leaving 4 bases of the junction unmatched. The CDR3 contains 12 residues. Germline V gives CDR1 MDHEN, CDR2 SYDVKM.